A single sample gave rise to the 28 T cell receptor beta chains below, sequenced in a study of T cells after yellow fever vaccination. MiXCR was run by TCRdb on the 5' RACE reads, yielding one entry per CDR3 protein. The data contain some 390,000 distinct CDR3 sequences, around 6.4% of them singletons. Material: PBMCs, obtained 5 days after the yellow fever booster vaccination. These receptors all stem from a man aged 30 to 39 who received the YFV17D yellow fever vaccine.

The sample holds a few counts of this clonotype. This sequence joins TRBV2 and TRBJ1-4; D call uncertain. V was clipped by 6 bases and J by 1 base, with 12 bases between them. CDR3 size: 15 residues. Germline V gene data show CDR1 as SNHLY and CDR2 as FYNNEI. This CDR3 reads CASREDGITNEKLFF. The CDR3 nucleotides read TGTGCCAGCAGAGAGGACGGAATAACTAATGAAAAACTGTTTTTT.

This clonotype was seen many times. The CDR3 bases are TGCAGCGCCCAATTGGGGGAAAGGCGCGAGCAGTACTTC. Amino acid sequence: CSAQLGERREQYF. The V call is TRBV29-1, the J call TRBJ2-7, with D perhaps given as TRBD1 or TRBD2 (5 bases each). The germline V and J ends were trimmed by 7 bases and 6 bases, with 19 bases remaining between them. The V gene's germline CDR1 is SQVTM and CDR2 ANQGSEA. The CDR3 spans 13 residues.

This clonotype appeared a few times. The chain has TRBV10-3 and TRBJ2-7; TRBD1 aligns across 9 bases. CDR3 length equals 15 residues. Germline V lookup: CDR1 ENHRY, CDR2 SYGVKD. The junction had 8 bases not matched to a gene; V was cut back by 3 bases and J by 5 bases. The CDR3: CAISDRDRVVHEQYF. CDR3 DNA: TGTGCCATCAGTGATCGGGACAGGGTAGTACACGAGCAGTACTTC.

The gene calls are TRBV24-1 and TRBJ2-5; D is perhaps TRBD1 (6 bases). V gave up 2 bases and J gave up 1 base, with 13 bases separating them. Germline V lookup: CDR1 KGHDR, CDR2 SFDVKD. This CDR3 contains 16 residues. The CDR3: CATSDSSQGSQETQYF. The CDR3 DNA reads TGTGCCACCAGTGATTCGTCACAGGGAAGCCAAGAGACCCAGTACTTC.

This clonotype was found many times. The V gene is TRBV9, the J gene TRBJ1-4; D uncertain. Trimming pared 2 bases from V and 3 bases from J, leaving 5 bases between. Germline V CDR1 and CDR2: SGDLS, YYNGEE. The CDR3 has 13 amino acids. The CDR3 spells CASSVGANEKLFF. CDR3 bases: TGTGCCAGCAGCGTGGGAGCTAATGAAAAACTGTTTTTT.

In its sample, this clonotype was seen a few times. The chain links TRBV7-2 to TRBJ2-7; D perhaps matches TRBD1 (6 bases). Trimming removed 5 bases from V and 7 bases from J, with 18 bases in between. Germline V gene sequence: CDR1 SGHTA, CDR2 FQGNSA. The length of the CDR3 is 14 residues. This CDR3 reads CASSLPPGHLEQYF. In DNA form, the CDR3 reads TGTGCCAGCAGCCTACCCCCGGGACACCTTGAGCAGTACTTC.

This clonotype was observed a few times. The chain recombines TRBV20-1 with TRBJ2-2; D remains ambiguous. Trimming took off 4 bases at V and 4 bases at J, with 7 bases between the two ends. The CDR3 extends over 12 amino acids. Germline V gene lookup returns CDR1 DFQATT and CDR2 SNEGSKA (reference sequence). DNA of the CDR3: TGCAGTGCTATCCGTTTCACCGGGGAGCTGTTTTTT. It encodes CSAIRFTGELFF.

V is TRBV12-3 or TRBV12-4 and J is TRBJ2-7; 9 bases line up with TRBD1. This CDR3 has 14 residues. Germline trimming cut 6 bases from V and 6 bases from J; bases unmatched to any gene: 9. This CDR3 is CASRQTGGYGEQYF. CDR3 sequence (DNA): TGTGCCAGCAGACAGACAGGGGGATACGGCGAGCAGTACTTC.

This clonotype has a count of ten or more. The chain recombines TRBV29-1 with TRBJ2-5; D may be TRBD1 or TRBD2 (6 bases each). V shed 3 bases and J shed 4 bases, with 18 bases lying between them. Germline V gene lookup returns CDR1 SQVTM and CDR2 ANQGSEA. The CDR3 length is 15 residues. CDR3 in amino acids: CSVDGRGVWPETQYF. The CDR3 region has the DNA TGCAGCGTTGATGGAAGGGGGGTTTGGCCAGAGACCCAGTACTTC.

The table lists this clonotype with many counts. The V gene is TRBV20-1, the J gene TRBJ2-3; TRBD2 aligns across 12 bases. With V trimmed by 2 bases and J by 4 bases, 4 bases remained unmatched. The CDR3 contains 15 residues. The germline gives CDR1 DFQATT, CDR2 SNEGSKA (reference sequence). The CDR3 nucleotides are TGCAGTGCTAGACGGGCTAGCGGGAGGGCAGATACGCAGTATTTT. It codes for CSARRASGRADTQYF.

This clonotype has only a few counts. This sequence joins TRBV5-1 and TRBJ2-7; TRBD1 agrees at 7 bases. The V gene end was trimmed by 2 bases and the J gene end by 0 bases; junction bases not matched to a gene: 11. Looked up from germline, CDR1 is SGHRS and CDR2 is YFSETQ. This CDR3 is 17 amino acids long. The CDR3 DNA sequence: TGCGCCAGCAGCTTACAACCCGGGACAGTTAGCTCCTACGAGCAGTACTTC. The encoded protein is CASSLQPGTVSSYEQYF.

This clonotype has ten or more counts. V and J are TRBV27 and TRBJ2-1; D gene ambiguous. The CDR3 spans 15 residues. Trimming shortened V by 1 base and J by 7 bases, and 14 bases separated the two germline ends. In germline, CDR1 is MNHEY, CDR2 SMNVEV (reference sequence). DNA for the CDR3: TGTGCCAGCAGTTTATGGCCCGGGTCTTCTAATGAGCAGTTCTTC. Translating gives CASSLWPGSSNEQFF.

The table lists this clonotype with many counts. V gene TRBV5-1 combines with J gene TRBJ2-2; D is undetermined. V was cut by 7 bases and J by 1 base, with 11 bases left in between. From germline, CDR1 is SGHRS and CDR2 YFSETQ. The CDR3 is made up of 14 amino acids. Here the CDR3 DNA reads TGCGCCAGCGGACCCACAGAGAACACCGGGGAGCTGTTTTTT. It yields the protein CASGPTENTGELFF.

The chain carries TRBV6-2 or TRBV6-3 and TRBJ1-2; 8 nucleotides agree with TRBD1. CDR1 is MNHEY and CDR2 is SVGEGT in the germline V gene. The CDR3 runs to 14 residues. V dropped 5 bases and J dropped 5; count of bases not matched to a gene: 7. The CDR3 reads CASSRQGSGYGYTF. The CDR3 DNA is TGTGCCAGCAGTCGACAGGGGAGTGGGTATGGCTACACCTTC.

This clonotype was counted ten times or more. V is TRBV29-1 and J is TRBJ2-1; 14 nucleotides align to TRBD2. The length of the CDR3 is 16 residues. V shed 6 bases, J shed 4 bases, and the junction held 8 bases outside the gene matches. Germline lookup yields CDR1 SQVTM and CDR2 ANQGSEA. The DNA for the CDR3 is TGCAGCGTGTCCGGGACTAGCGGGGGCAGGTACAATGAGCAGTTCTTC. Protein: CSVSGTSGGRYNEQFF.

The chain employs TRBV30 and TRBJ2-3; D gene uncertain. The germline gives CDR1 GTSNPN, CDR2 SVGIG (reference sequence). The CDR3 is 14 residues long. With 1 base removed from V and 8 bases from J, the gap between germline ends came to 16 bases. This chain's CDR3 is CAWSGESPVGTQYF. The CDR3 DNA reads TGTGCCTGGAGTGGTGAGAGCCCAGTAGGTACGCAGTATTTT.

This clonotype was seen many times. The chain joins TRBV6-1 to TRBJ2-7; 7 positions agree with TRBD1. CDR3 length: 14 residues. The germline CDR1 and CDR2 sequences are MNHNS and SASEGT. V lost 6 bases, J lost 2 bases, and 7 bases stayed unmatched. CDR3 nucleotides: TGTGCCAGCAGGAACCGACAGGGTCCCTACGAGCAGTACTTC. This encodes CASRNRQGPYEQYF.

This clonotype was observed many times. In nucleotides, the CDR3 is TGTGCCAGCACCTCCTTGGGCACAGATACGCAGTATTTT. Translation gives CASTSLGTDTQYF. The gene calls are TRBV12-3 or TRBV12-4 and TRBJ2-3, with D unresolved. Trimming took off 7 bases at V and 1 base at J, with 9 bases between the two ends. The CDR3 covers 13 residues.

This clonotype was recorded a few times. The CDR3, as DNA: TGTGCCAGCTCCACGTCTAGCTGGGACGAGCAGTACTTC. Amino acids: CASSTSSWDEQYF. This chain joins TRBV18 and TRBJ2-7; possibly TRBD2 for D (5 bases). Trimming removed 6 bases at V and 5 bases at J, with 14 bases between. The CDR3 contains 13 residues. Per germline, CDR1 KGHSH and CDR2 LQKENI.

The rearrangement joins TRBV5-1 to TRBJ2-2; a possible D gene is TRBD2 (5 bases). V gave up 0 bases and J gave up 7 bases, with 22 bases separating them. This CDR3 region has 18 residues. Germline-derived CDR1 and CDR2 are SGHRS and YFSETQ. The CDR3 sequence: CASSLESLLASHGGELFF. The CDR3 DNA reads as TGCGCCAGCAGCTTGGAAAGTTTGTTAGCGTCCCACGGCGGGGAGCTGTTTTTT. The whole variable domain, remainder taken from reference TRBV5-1 and TRBJ2-2, is KAGVTQTPRYLIKTRGQQVTLSCSPISGHRSVSWYQQTPGQGLQFLFEYFSETQRNKGNFPGRFSGRQFSNSRSEMNVSTLELGDSALYLCASSLESLLASHGGELFFGEGSRLTVL.

This chain connects TRBV7-8 to TRBJ2-1; 7 nucleotides align to TRBD1. Trimming cost V 7 bases and J 5 bases; bases outside gene matches: 8. Germline V gene sequence: CDR1 SGHVS, CDR2 FQNEAQ. This CDR3 comprises 14 residues. CDR3 DNA: TGTGCCAGCAAAGCAAGGGGGCCGAACAATGAGCAGTTCTTC. Encoded protein: CASKARGPNNEQFF.

This chain connects TRBV6-4 to TRBJ2-3, with D maybe TRBD2 (5 bases). The CDR3 has 15 residues. Looked up from germline, CDR1 is MRHNA and CDR2 is SNTAGT. V was trimmed by 3 bases and J by 0 bases, leaving 10 bases between them. The CDR3 DNA reads TGTGCCAGCAGTGAGGTCGCGGGTAGCACAGATACGCAGTATTTT. Amino acids: CASSEVAGSTDTQYF.

This clonotype was seen at least ten times. The gene calls are TRBV5-4 and TRBJ1-1; D uncertain. V was cut by 4 bases and J by 6 bases, with 13 bases left in between. CDR3 size: 13 residues. CDR1 is SGHNT, CDR2 YYREEE, per germline (reference sequence). CDR3 residues: CASSHVGESEAFF. CDR3 sequence (DNA): TGTGCCAGCAGCCATGTTGGGGAGTCTGAAGCTTTCTTT.

This clonotype was observed at least ten times. The gene calls are TRBV7-6 and TRBJ2-7; no firm D call. The length of the CDR3 is 13 residues. V was pared by 5 bases and J by 4 bases, with 12 bases between. Looked up from germline, CDR1 is SGHVS and CDR2 is FNYEAQ. DNA for the CDR3: TGTGCCAGCAGCGCAGACGATGGGTACGAGCAGTACTTC. Protein product: CASSADDGYEQYF.

This clonotype occurred a few times. This chain uses TRBV24-1 with TRBJ2-1, with 11 bases identical to TRBD1. V shed 4 bases and J 7 bases; nucleotides not matched to a gene: 5. CDR1 is KGHDR and CDR2 is SFDVKD in the germline V gene. The CDR3 covers 15 residues. CDR3 loop: CATSEGTGGHNEQFF. The CDR3 DNA reads as TGTGCCACCAGTGAGGGGACAGGGGGTCATAATGAGCAGTTCTTC.

The V call is TRBV3-1, the J call TRBJ2-7; 7 bases line up with TRBD1. Losses at the gene ends were 1 base for V and 2 bases for J; bases not matched to a gene: 5. Germline loops: CDR1 LGHDT, CDR2 YNNKEL (reference sequence). The CDR3 spans 15 residues. The CDR3 loop reads CASSQAPGQPYEQYF. The CDR3 region has the DNA TGTGCCAGCAGCCAAGCACCGGGACAGCCCTACGAGCAGTACTTC.

The chain links TRBV6-1 to TRBJ2-7; 10 nucleotides agree with TRBD2. Trimming at V came to 2 bases and at J to 6 bases, leaving 4 bases not matched to a gene. The CDR3 extends over 14 amino acids. Per germline, CDR1 MNHNS and CDR2 SASEGT. The CDR3 coding sequence is TGTGCCAGCAGTGAACTAGCGGGAGCGGGCGAGCAGTACTTC. Residues: CASSELAGAGEQYF.

J is TRBJ1-1 and V is TRBV25-1, with D perhaps matching TRBD1 (6 bases). This CDR3 is built from 13 residues. Trimming stripped 4 bases from V and 5 bases from J, with 11 bases between. Per germline, CDR1 MGHDK and CDR2 SYGVNS. The CDR3 coding sequence is TGTGCCAGCAGTGCTACAGGGTTGACTGAAGCTTTCTTT. This sequence encodes CASSATGLTEAFF.